This T cell receptor (beta chain) came from a study of T cell repertoires in cytomegalovirus infection. Trimming removed 1 base at V and 1 base at J, with 16 bases between. The CDR3 consists of 16 residues. Germline CDR1 and CDR2: DFQATT and SNEGSKA (reference sequence). TCRdb called the reads again in MiXCR, with one record for every CDR3 protein. The sample carries around 300,000 distinct CDR3 sequences, around 25% recorded once. This clonotype showed up just a few times. The antigen remains unidentified. This sample comprised cultured PBMCs, obtained from culture after CMV antigen stimulation. This chain links TRBV20-1 with TRBJ2-5; D tentatively fits TRBD1 or TRBD2 (5 bases each). This TCR derives from a human donor in good health (CMV status not recorded). Some clones in this sample may be carry-over from other donors' samples. In DNA, the CDR3 is TGCAGTGCTAGAGTCCCGGGACGCCGTACCCAAGAGACCCAGTACTTC. Protein product: CSARVPGRRTQETQYF.